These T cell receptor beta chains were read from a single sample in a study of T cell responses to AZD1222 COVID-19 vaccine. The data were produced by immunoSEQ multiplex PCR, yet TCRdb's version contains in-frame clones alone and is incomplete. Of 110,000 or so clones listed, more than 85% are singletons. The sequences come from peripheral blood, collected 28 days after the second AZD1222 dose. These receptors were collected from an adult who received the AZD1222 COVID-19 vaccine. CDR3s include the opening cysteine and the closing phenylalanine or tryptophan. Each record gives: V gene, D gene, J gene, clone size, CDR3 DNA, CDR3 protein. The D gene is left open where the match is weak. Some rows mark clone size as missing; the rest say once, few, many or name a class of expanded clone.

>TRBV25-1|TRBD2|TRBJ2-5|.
TGTGCCAGCAGTGCCCGGGGGGAAATCAGCCAGTACTTC
CASSARGEISQYF
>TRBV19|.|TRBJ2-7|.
TGTGCCAGTAGTATCCCCTGGGACCCCAGAGCCTACGAGCAGTACTTC
CASSIPWDPRAYEQYF
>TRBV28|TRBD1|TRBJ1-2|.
TGTGCCAGCGCGACAGGGGGTGGTGGCTACACCTTC
CASATGGGGYTF
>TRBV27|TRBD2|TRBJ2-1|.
TGTGCCAGCAGTTTAGATGGGACTAGCGGAGGGACCTCCTACAATGAGCAGTTCTTC
CASSLDGTSGGTSYNEQFF
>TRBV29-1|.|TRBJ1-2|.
TGCAGCGTTCAGAGTGGCGGCTATGGCTACACCTTC
CSVQSGGYGYTF
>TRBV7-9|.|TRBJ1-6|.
TGTGCCAGCAGCTTAGAGGGATACTATAATTCACCCCTCCACTTT
CASSLEGYYNSPLHF
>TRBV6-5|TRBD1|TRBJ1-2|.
TGTGCCAGCAGTTACTCGAGGGACAGGCCCTATGGCTACACCTTC
CASSYSRDRPYGYTF
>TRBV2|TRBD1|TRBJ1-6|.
TGTGCCAGCAGGACAGGGGTGTATTCACCCCTCCACTTT
CASRTGVYSPLHF
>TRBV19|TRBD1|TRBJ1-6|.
TGTGCCAGTAGTGCTCCAGGGGGGGGACTCCATTCACCCCTCCACTTT
CASSAPGGGLHSPLHF
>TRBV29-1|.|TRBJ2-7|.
TGCAGCGTCGGTGGGACCTACGAGCAGTACTTC
CSVGGTYEQYF
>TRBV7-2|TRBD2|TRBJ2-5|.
TGTGCCAGCAGCTTATCCCAGCGGGGGACGGAGACCCAGTACTTC
CASSLSQRGTETQYF
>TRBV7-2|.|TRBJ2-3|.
TGTGCCAGCAGCCTCAATTACTATAGCACAGATACGCAGTATTTT
CASSLNYYSTDTQYF
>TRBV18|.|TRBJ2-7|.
TGTGCCAGCTCACCGGGGGTGGCCGCCGAGCAGTACTTC
CASSPGVAAEQYF
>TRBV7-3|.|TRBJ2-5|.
TGTGCCAGCAGCTTTGGGGGGGGCCAGGAGACCCAGTACTTC
CASSFGGGQETQYF
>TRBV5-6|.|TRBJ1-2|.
TGTGCCACCAAACGGGGCAGGATGGCCCCTAACTATGGCTACACCTTC
CATKRGRMAPNYGYTF
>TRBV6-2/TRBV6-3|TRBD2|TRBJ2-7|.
TGTGCCAGCAGTTACGCGTCGGGACTAGCGCATTACGAGCAGTACTTC
CASSYASGLAHYEQYF
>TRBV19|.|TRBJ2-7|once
TGTGCCAGTAGACCACAGGGACGAACCTACGAGCAGTACTTC
CASRPQGRTYEQYF
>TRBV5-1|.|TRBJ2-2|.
TGCGCCAGCAGCTTGGCCTCTAACACCGGGGAGCTGTTTTTT
CASSLASNTGELFF
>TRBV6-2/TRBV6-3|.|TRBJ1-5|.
TGTGCCAGCAGTTACTCGGACATTCAGCCCCAGCATTTT
CASSYSDIQPQHF
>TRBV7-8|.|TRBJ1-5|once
TGTGCCAGCAGCTTAGCGTATCACGGCTATAGCAATCAGCCCCAGCATTTT
CASSLAYHGYSNQPQHF
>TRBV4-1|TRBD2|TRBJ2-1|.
TGCGCCAGCAGCCACGGGGGGTCATTGTTAAATGAGCAGTTCTTC
CASSHGGSLLNEQFF
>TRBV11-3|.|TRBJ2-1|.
TGTGCCAGCAGCTTAGATCCCTGGGACAATGAGCAGTTCTTC
CASSLDPWDNEQFF
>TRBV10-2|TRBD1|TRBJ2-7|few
TGCGCCAGCGGACTTGCAGGGGGCAAAGAGCAGTACTTC
CASGLAGGKEQYF
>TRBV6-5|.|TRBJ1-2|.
TGTGCCAGCAGTTACGGTGGGGCCGGCTATGGCTACACCTTC
CASSYGGAGYGYTF
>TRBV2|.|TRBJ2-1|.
TGTGCCAGCAGTGAAATAGGGCGGCTCGGGGACTACAATGAGCAGTTCTTC
CASSEIGRLGDYNEQFF
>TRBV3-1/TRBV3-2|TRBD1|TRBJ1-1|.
TGTGCCAGCAGACGACAGGGGGCCGAAGCTTTCTTT
CASRRQGAEAFF
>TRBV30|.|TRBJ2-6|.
TGTGCCTGCATCACAGGGAAGTCTGGGGCCAACGTCCTGACTTTC
CACITGKSGANVLTF
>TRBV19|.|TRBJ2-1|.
TGTGCCAGTTTTGGGTCCTACAATGAGCAGTTCTTC
CASFGSYNEQFF
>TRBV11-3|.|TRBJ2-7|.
TGTGCCAGCAGCCCTTCAGCCTACGAGCAGTACTTC
CASSPSAYEQYF
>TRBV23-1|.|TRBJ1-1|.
TGCGCCAGCAGTCCGATCGTGGGGGAAATCCTCCTATTGAACACTGAAGCTTTCTTT
CASSPIVGEILLLNTEAFF
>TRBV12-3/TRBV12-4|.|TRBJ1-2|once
TGTGCCAGCAGACTTAGGGGCTCTGGCTACACCTTC
CASRLRGSGYTF
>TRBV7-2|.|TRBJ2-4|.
TGTGCCAGCAGCTTTGGGGGTTCCAAAAACATTCAGTACTTC
CASSFGGSKNIQYF
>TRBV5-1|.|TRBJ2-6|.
TGCGCCAGCAGCTCTATGGGCTCTGGGGCCAACGTCCTGACTTTC
CASSSMGSGANVLTF
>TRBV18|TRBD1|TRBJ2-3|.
TGTGCCAGCTCCCTATCGACAGGGGGCGGAGATACGCAGTATTTT
CASSLSTGGGDTQYF
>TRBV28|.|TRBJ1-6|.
TGTGCCAGCAGTGTCAATACCCGGGTTTCACCCCTCCACTTT
CASSVNTRVSPLHF
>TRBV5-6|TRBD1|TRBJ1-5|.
TGTGCCAGTTTGACAGGGGCGGACCGCACTAGCAATCAGCCCCAGCATTTT
CASLTGADRTSNQPQHF
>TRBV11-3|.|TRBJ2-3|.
TGTGCCAGCAGCCTAGGTGGTATGACAGATACGCAGTATTTT
CASSLGGMTDTQYF
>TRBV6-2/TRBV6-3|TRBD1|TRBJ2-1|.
TGTGCCAGCAGTGGCCCCGGGACAGGGCCCTACAATGAGCAGTTCTTC
CASSGPGTGPYNEQFF
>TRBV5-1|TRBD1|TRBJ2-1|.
TGCGCCAGCAGCTGGACGGGACAGGGAAACAATGAGCAGTTCTTC
CASSWTGQGNNEQFF
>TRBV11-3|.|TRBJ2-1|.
TGTGCCAGCAGCTTAGTTCAAGGTTCTGAGCAGTTCTTC
CASSLVQGSEQFF